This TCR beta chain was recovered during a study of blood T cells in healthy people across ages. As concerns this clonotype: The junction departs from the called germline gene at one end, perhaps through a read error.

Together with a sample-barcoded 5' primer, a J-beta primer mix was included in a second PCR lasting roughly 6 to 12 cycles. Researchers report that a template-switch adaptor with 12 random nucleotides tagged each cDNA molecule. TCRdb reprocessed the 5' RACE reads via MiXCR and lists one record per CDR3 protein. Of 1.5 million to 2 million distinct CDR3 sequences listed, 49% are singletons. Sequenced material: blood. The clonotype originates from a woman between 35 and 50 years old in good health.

The CDR3 nucleotides are TGCGCCAGCGGCTTGAATTATAACACGTATGGCTACACCTTC. It specifies CASGLNYNTYGYTF. This sequence joins TRBV5-1 and TRBJ1-2; D remains unclear. The germline CDR1 and CDR2 sequences are SGHRS and YFSETQ. The CDR3 covers 14 residues.